One and the same sample provided the 30 T cell receptor beta chains below, sequenced in a study of radiation and T cells in renal cell carcinoma. Treatment in this sample: 15 Gy SBRT to primary tumor, nephrectomy 4 weeks later. Sequenced by immunoSEQ multiplex PCR; TCRdb stores in-frame clones only, minus some. Among around 20,000 clones, around 49% were seen once, and the ten largest hold 16%. Sample: tumor tissue, taken from a patient whose treatment included radiotherapy and nephrectomy. The receptors come from a woman aged 50 to 60 with renal cell carcinoma.

This clone was seen ten or more times. The V call is TRBV6-6, the J call TRBJ1-5; D is unresolved. Germline V gene data show CDR1 as MNHNY and CDR2 as SVGAGI (reference sequence). CDR3 length: 15 residues. Trimming removed 2 bases at V and 2 bases at J, with 10 bases between. The CDR3 DNA is TGTGCCAGCAGTTACGGAGGGCAGGGCAATCAGCCCCAGCATTTT. This translates into CASSYGGQGNQPQHF.

The chain couples TRBV10-3 to TRBJ1-2; the D is unclear. CDR1 and CDR2 (germline): ENHRY, SYGVKD. V was cut by 6 bases and J by 8 bases, with 19 bases left in between. This CDR3 has 14 amino acids. The CDR3 DNA reads as TGTGCCATCAGCACCCCGGACCTTTACCGGGGCTACACCTTC. The encoded protein is CAISTPDLYRGYTF.

The rearrangement joins TRBV4-3 to TRBJ1-5; D possibly corresponds to TRBD1 (6 bases). Trimming stripped 2 bases from V and 3 bases from J, with 29 bases between. Germline-derived CDR1 and CDR2 are LGHNA and YSLEER. The CDR3 has 21 amino acids. The CDR3 protein is CASSQTSGQSYTERNNQPQHF. Written as DNA, the CDR3 is TGCGCCAGCAGCCAAACGTCTGGACAGTCGTATACCGAAAGAAACAATCAGCCCCAGCATTTT.

The table lists this clone with a few counts. The V and J genes are TRBV30 and TRBJ1-1, with 8 bases matching TRBD1. CDR3 length: 14 residues. CDR1 and CDR2 (germline): GTSNPN, SVGIG (reference sequence). The V segment lost 2 bases and the J segment 3 bases; nucleotides outside the gene matches: 5. The CDR3 reads CAWSPTGGYTEAFF. CDR3 DNA: TGTGCCTGGAGTCCTACAGGGGGGTACACTGAAGCTTTCTTT.

J is TRBJ2-1 and V is TRBV19; TRBD2 matches 8 bases. The germline CDR1 and CDR2 sequences are LNHDA and SQIVND (reference sequence). The ends lost 9 bases at V and 6 bases at J; junction bases unmatched: 16. The length of the CDR3 is 16 residues. The CDR3 reads CASEGNVAGGGNEQFF. In DNA, the CDR3 is TGTGCCAGCGAGGGCAACGTGGCGGGGGGAGGCAATGAGCAGTTCTTC.

The chain recombines TRBV6-1 with TRBJ2-7; D may be TRBD2 (6 bases). CDR1 and CDR2 from the germline V gene are MNHNS and SASEGT. The ends were cut back, 4 bases at V and 6 bases at J, with 16 bases in the middle. The CDR3 spans 14 residues. CDR3 amino acids: CASSAGGEYSEQYF. The CDR3 DNA is TGTGCCAGCAGTGCCGGAGGGGAATACTCCGAGCAGTACTTC.

V is TRBV7-2 and J is TRBJ2-5; D is possibly TRBD2 (6 bases). From germline, CDR1 is SGHTA and CDR2 FQGNSA. The germline V and J ends were trimmed by 0 bases and 5 bases, with 10 bases remaining between them. This CDR3 has 14 residues. CDR3 sequence reads: CASSLARGSETQYF. For the CDR3, the DNA is TGTGCCAGCAGCTTAGCCCGGGGGTCGGAGACCCAGTACTTC.

This clone was counted between two and nine times. CDR3 protein: CASRATADSNQPQHF. CDR3 coding DNA: TGTGCCAGCAGGGCTACAGCAGATAGCAATCAGCCCCAGCATTTT. V gene TRBV6-1 combines with J gene TRBJ1-5; D not certain. Germline V gene lookup returns CDR1 MNHNS and CDR2 SASEGT. V dropped 6 bases and J dropped 0 bases, with 12 bases sitting between them. This CDR3 is 15 amino acids long.

Note on this clone: The conserved closing phenylalanine or tryptophan is absent in this CDR3, likely reflecting a read error. The limits of the CDR3 on the DNA are not certain, so only TCRdb's listed CDR3 is given. The chain recombines TRBV20-1 with TRBJ1-2. The CDR3 has 9 residues if both end residues are counted. CDR1 is DFQATT and CDR2 is SNEGSKA in the germline V gene (reference sequence). The CDR3 region is CSAPEGGQS.

This clone is a singleton in its sample. The rearrangement uses TRBV6-1 and TRBJ2-5; 7 nucleotides align to TRBD1. CDR1 and CDR2 (germline): MNHNS, SASEGT. With V trimmed by 8 bases and J by 6 bases, 9 bases remained unmatched. CDR3 length equals 13 residues. This CDR3 reads CASVYRGRKTQYF. As DNA, the CDR3 is TGTGCCAGCGTTTACAGGGGCCGAAAGACCCAGTACTTC.

V gene TRBV12-2 combines with J gene TRBJ1-2; the D call of TRBD1 is as the table states it, not checked on the DNA. TRBV12-2 is recorded as a pseudogene. There are 15 residues in the CDR3. In nucleotides, the CDR3 is TGTGCAAGTCGCTTAGCTGGACAGTCTAACTATGGCTACACCTTC. Translating gives CASRLAGQSNYGYTF.

In this sample, this clone turned up a few times. The gene calls are TRBV7-3 and TRBJ1-1; no clear D gene. Trimming stripped 2 bases from V and 3 bases from J, with 13 bases between. This CDR3 has 15 residues. Per germline, CDR1 SGHTA and CDR2 FQGTGA. The CDR3 loop is CASSLASGEHTEAFF. Written as DNA, the CDR3 is TGTGCCAGCAGCTTAGCCTCCGGGGAGCACACTGAAGCTTTCTTT.

This clone was picked up a small number of times. The rearrangement uses TRBV30 and TRBJ1-2, with D perhaps matching TRBD1 (5 bases). Deletions cut 3 bases from V and 2 bases from J, with 13 bases between. Germline V gives CDR1 GTSNPN, CDR2 SVGIG (reference sequence). This CDR3 region has 14 residues. In DNA, the CDR3 is TGTGCCTGGAGGAAGGGACCGACGAACTATGGCTACACCTTC. Its translation: CAWRKGPTNYGYTF.

This clone was observed a handful of times. The J gene is TRBJ2-3, the V gene TRBV5-6; either TRBD1 or TRBD2 may fit D (5 bases each). CDR1 and CDR2 from the germline V gene are SGHDT and YYEEEE. With 2 bases removed from V and 11 bases from J, the gap between germline ends came to 15 bases. This CDR3 is 13 amino acids long. The CDR3 sequence: CASSLDMGTMQYF. The CDR3 bases are TGTGCCAGCAGCTTAGATATGGGGACCATGCAGTATTTT.

In this sample, this clone turned up a few times. This chain joins TRBV19 and TRBJ2-5, with 7 bases lining up with TRBD1. The CDR3 extends over 15 amino acids. J lost 5 bases, V lost 7 bases, and 13 bases had no gene match. Germline V lookup: CDR1 LNHDA, CDR2 SQIVND (reference sequence). The chain's CDR3 is CASMETGHSGETQYF. The CDR3 DNA is TGTGCCAGTATGGAGACAGGGCATTCGGGGGAGACCCAGTACTTC.

The J gene is TRBJ1-2, the V gene TRBV6-1; 7 positions agree with TRBD1. V trimming: 4 bases; J trimming: 4 bases; junction bases outside the gene matches: 6. The CDR3 has 14 amino acids. Germline V gives CDR1 MNHNS, CDR2 SASEGT. CDR3 in amino acids: CASSGPTGPYGYTF. DNA of the CDR3: TGTGCCAGCAGTGGACCGACAGGGCCCTATGGCTACACCTTC.

The CDR3 DNA reads as TGTGCCAGCAGCCGACAGAGCTCTGGAAACACCATATATTTT. The encoded protein is CASSRQSSGNTIYF. This chain connects TRBV5-5 to TRBJ1-3, with D perhaps TRBD1 (5 bases). The germline V gene encodes CDR1 SGHKS and CDR2 YYEKEE (reference sequence). The CDR3 is 14 residues long. Trimming took off 4 bases at V and 0 bases at J, with 8 bases between the two ends.

There are a few counts of this clone. V usage is TRBV6-1 and J usage is TRBJ2-2; TRBD2 matches 14 bases. The CDR3 extends over 14 amino acids. CDR1 is MNHNS and CDR2 is SASEGT in the germline V gene. Trimming took 11 bases from V and 8 from J; bases not matched to a gene: 7. CDR3 sequence reads: CACRTSGGFGELFF. CDR3 in DNA: TGTGCCTGCCGGACTAGCGGGGGGTTTGGGGAGCTGTTTTTT.

This CDR3 is CASSQGLGGALSEKLFF. CDR3 coding DNA: TGCGCCAGCAGCCAAGGCCTGGGTGGCGCCTTGAGTGAAAAACTGTTTTTT. The chain uses TRBV4-3 and TRBJ1-4, with D unresolved. The ends were cut back, 1 base at V and 7 bases at J, with 19 bases in the middle. CDR3 length: 17 residues. Germline CDR1 reads LGHNA; CDR2 reads YSLEER.

This clone showed up just a few times. This chain links TRBV29-1 with TRBJ1-2, with D tentatively TRBD1 (5 bases). V gave up 6 bases and J gave up 1 base, with 21 bases separating them. The CDR3 covers 16 residues. In germline, CDR1 is SQVTM, CDR2 ANQGSEA. The CDR3 spells CSVVGLGLDNNYGYTF. The DNA for the CDR3 is TGCAGCGTCGTGGGACTGGGACTAGATAATAACTATGGCTACACCTTC.

In its sample, this clone was seen many times. Other DNA sequences in this specimen translate into the identical CDR3. This chain joins TRBV5-4 and TRBJ2-5; D not resolved. From germline, CDR1 is SGHNT and CDR2 YYREEE (reference sequence). Trimming left V 1 base short and J 1 base short, with 2 bases between. This CDR3 spans 12 amino acids. CDR3 protein: CASSLPQETQYF. The CDR3 DNA follows: TGTGCCAGCAGCTTGCCCCAAGAGACCCAGTACTTC.

This clone was counted many times. The V and J genes are TRBV7-6 and TRBJ1-5; TRBD1 aligns across 7 bases. CDR1 SGHVS and CDR2 FNYEAQ come from the germline V gene. This CDR3 region has 15 residues. The trim removed 7 bases at V and 2 bases at J, leaving 8 bases unmatched. CDR3 DNA: TGTGCCAGCACCCGGGGTCAGGGGGGCAATCAGCCCCAGCATTTT. The encoded protein is CASTRGQGGNQPQHF.

This clone has only one observation. The V and J genes are TRBV5-1 and TRBJ1-1; TRBD1 might be the D (5 bases). The V gene's germline CDR1 is SGHRS and CDR2 YFSETQ. The ends were cut back, 4 bases at V and 1 base at J, with 11 bases in the middle. This CDR3 region has 14 residues. CDR3 in DNA: TGCGCCAGCAGCGCGGGACCGACGAACACTGAAGCTTTCTTT. Residues: CASSAGPTNTEAFF.

The chain employs TRBV7-9 and TRBJ2-3, with D uncertain. Germline V gene lookup returns CDR1 SEHNR and CDR2 FQNEAQ (reference sequence). Trimming removed 8 bases from V and 4 bases from J, with 22 bases in between. This CDR3 spans 16 amino acids. This chain's CDR3 is CASGPRKGQSADTQYF. In DNA, the CDR3 is TGTGCCAGCGGCCCCCGGAAAGGGCAAAGCGCAGATACGCAGTATTTT. Full variable domain (rest looked up from reference TRBV7-9 and TRBJ2-3): DTGVSQNPRHKITKRGQNVTFRCDPISEHNRLYWYRQTLGQGPEFLTYFQNEAQLEKSRLLSDRFSAERPKGSFSTLEIQRTEQGDSAMYLCASGPRKGQSADTQYFGPGTRLTVL.

Written as DNA, the CDR3 is TGTGCCAGCAGCTTAGGGCTCGGGCGACAAGCTTTCTTT. It is translated as CASSLGLGRQAFF. The V and J genes are TRBV7-3 and TRBJ1-1, with unresolved D. Germline V gene sequence: CDR1 SGHTA, CDR2 FQGTGA. The CDR3 is made up of 13 amino acids. V was clipped by 2 bases and J by 9 bases, with 13 bases between them.

The V call is TRBV6-5, the J call TRBJ1-2, with 8 nucleotides matching TRBD1. Germline CDR1 reads MNHEY; CDR2 reads SVGAGI. This CDR3 is built from 14 residues. V was pared by 7 bases and J by 4 bases, with 8 bases of the junction left unmatched. CDR3 sequence (DNA): TGTGCCAGCACCACAGGGGGGAAGTCCTATGGCTACACCTTC. This codes for CASTTGGKSYGYTF.

This clone is medium-sized by share. V usage is TRBV7-9 and J usage is TRBJ1-6; perhaps TRBD1 as D (6 bases). Trimming cost V 11 bases and J 7 bases, with 15 bases left between them. The CDR3 sequence is 13 residues long. Germline lookup yields CDR1 SEHNR and CDR2 FQNEAQ (reference sequence). CDR3: CALSPGANSPLHF. CDR3 DNA: TGTGCCCTTAGCCCGGGGGCGAATTCACCCCTCCACTTT.

This chain joins TRBV28 and TRBJ2-7; TRBD1 is a possible D gene (6 bases). The length of the CDR3 is 16 residues. Germline CDR1 MDHEN, CDR2 SYDVKM. Trimming stripped 1 base from V and 4 bases from J, with 17 bases between. The CDR3 sequence is CASSLSSGQSLYEQYF. The CDR3 bases are TGTGCCAGCAGTTTATCATCCGGACAGAGTCTTTACGAGCAGTACTTC.

The rearrangement joins TRBV29-1 to TRBJ2-3, with a weak D call TRBD2 (6 bases). In germline, CDR1 is SQVTM, CDR2 ANQGSEA. The CDR3 is 12 amino acids. The CDR3 nucleotides read TGCTCGTGGGGCGGGGCGACAGATACGCAGTATTTT. Its protein product is CSWGGATDTQYF.

This chain joins TRBV2 and TRBJ2-3; 8 bases are shared with TRBD1. Per germline, CDR1 SNHLY and CDR2 FYNNEI. The V gene end was trimmed by 7 bases and the J gene end by 8 bases; junction bases not matched to a gene: 5. The CDR3 sequence is 12 residues long. The CDR3 sequence is CASNGDRGTQYF. DNA of the CDR3: TGTGCCAGCAACGGAGACAGGGGTACGCAGTATTTT.